This TCR beta chain was documented in a study of T cell repertoires in cytomegalovirus infection. Study summary: Matching HLA type, along with CMV infection, was indicated by public TCR beta signatures.

This clonotype was counted at least ten times. TCRdb redid the calling of the reads with MiXCR, one entry per CDR3 protein. The sample has about 300,000 distinct CDR3 sequences, 8% to 10% seen once. The V gene lost 4 bases and the J gene lost 4 bases, with 10 bases spanning the gap. From germline, CDR1 is SNHLY and CDR2 FYNNEI. The CDR3 has 13 residues. The sequence came from a human donor in good health (CMV status not recorded). Some clones in this sample may be carry-over from other donors' samples. The chain combines TRBV2 with TRBJ1-2; no firm D call. The sequencing sample was made of PBMCs. CDR3 nucleotides: TGTGCCAGCAGTGGAGAGCGTTCCTATGGCTACACCTTC. Its translation: CASSGERSYGYTF.